The present T cell receptor beta chain was sequenced within a study of T cell clonality in common variable immunodeficiency. General study findings and limits: Fewer deletions and N-nucleotide insertions were reportedly seen in common variable immunodeficiency TCR beta sequences. Fewer TCRbeta clones were shared among CVID subjects than controls.

This clone was counted ten times or more. The antigen remains unidentified. Generated by immunoSEQ multiplex PCR, the TCRdb table keeps only in-frame clones and is missing some. This sample comprises some 80,000 clones, none seen once only. Sequencing used peripheral blood mononuclear cells. This receptor was obtained from a person between 18 and 75 years old in good health.

The CDR3 loop reads CASRRGGAGQRPDTQYF. Incomplete CDR3 DNA: TGTGCCAGCCGCCGCGGGGGGGCGGGGCAACGGCCAGATACG. This rearrangement joins TRBV4-2 to TRBJ2-3, with TRBD2 identical over 9 bases. The read terminates 3 residues before the CDR3 end, so the remaining end is supplied by the germline J gene. The germline gives CDR1 LGHNA, CDR2 YNFKEQ. V lost 8 bases, J lost 4 bases, and 16 bases stayed unmatched. The CDR3 length is 17 residues.